This is a list of T cell receptor beta chains from one sample in a study of T cell responses to AZD1222 COVID-19 vaccine. Repertoires were generated with immunoSEQ multiplex PCR, while TCRdb's copy carries only in-frame clones and drops some. The data contain about 140,000 clones, more than 75% of them singletons. This sample comprised peripheral blood, obtained 28 days after the second AZD1222 dose. Receptor source: an adult who received the AZD1222 COVID-19 vaccine. Each CDR3 is given with its conserved first and last residue. D genes are given only for firm matches. Part of the rows lack a size; the others show once, few, many or a class for expanded clones.

size: once
V: TRBV7-9
J: TRBJ1-1
D: NA
length: 17
CDR3: CASSSYLLSLGDTEAFF
DNA: TGTGCCAGCAGCTCCTACTTATTAAGTCTCGGGGATACTGAAGCTTTCTTT

size: NA
V: TRBV9
J: TRBJ2-7
D: NA
length: 14
CDR3: CASSFQTDTYEQYF
DNA: TGTGCCAGCAGCTTCCAGACAGACACCTACGAGCAGTACTTC

size: NA
V: TRBV29-1
J: TRBJ1-1
D: NA
length: 14
CDR3: CSVDRGGGATEAFF
DNA: TGCAGCGTTGATAGAGGTGGAGGGGCCACTGAAGCTTTCTTT

size: NA
V: TRBV7-3
J: TRBJ2-3
D: NA
length: 14
CDR3: CASSSSFAADTQYF
DNA: TGTGCCAGCAGCTCCTCCTTTGCAGCAGATACGCAGTATTTT

size: NA
V: TRBV5-1
J: TRBJ1-2
D: NA
length: 15
CDR3: CASSLYTTANYGYTF
DNA: TGCGCCAGCAGCTTGTATACGACAGCTAACTATGGCTACACCTTC

size: NA
V: TRBV9
J: TRBJ1-2
D: NA
length: 17
CDR3: CASSVASLGAGYYGYTF
DNA: TGTGCCAGCAGCGTAGCAAGCTTAGGGGCTGGTTACTATGGCTACACCTTC

size: NA
V: TRBV12-3/TRBV12-4
J: TRBJ1-3
D: NA
length: 13
CDR3: CASSFRHPNTIYF
DNA: TGTGCCAGCAGTTTTCGGCACCCAAACACCATATATTTT

size: NA
V: TRBV27
J: TRBJ1-5
D: NA
length: 16
CDR3: CASSSLQGMFGQPQHF
DNA: TGTGCCAGCAGCTCACTACAGGGTATGTTTGGTCAGCCCCAGCATTTT

size: NA
V: TRBV21-1
J: TRBJ2-1
D: NA
length: 15
CDR3: CAPSVAGGVDNEQFF
DNA: TGTGCCCCCTCAGTGGCAGGGGGCGTAGACAATGAGCAGTTCTTC

size: NA
V: TRBV5-1
J: TRBJ2-3
D: NA
length: 15
CDR3: CASSLQGPRTDTQYF
DNA: TGCGCCAGCAGCTTGCAAGGACCCCGCACAGATACGCAGTATTTT

size: once
V: TRBV6-1
J: TRBJ1-3
D: NA
length: 16
CDR3: CASSGPKTFSGNTIYF
DNA: TGTGCCAGCAGTGGACCTAAAACGTTCTCTGGAAACACCATATATTTT

size: NA
V: TRBV7-2
J: TRBJ1-5
D: NA
length: 15
CDR3: CASSVTGFSNQPQHF
DNA: TGTGCCAGCAGCGTGACTGGCTTTAGCAATCAGCCCCAGCATTTT

size: NA
V: TRBV4-1
J: TRBJ1-5
D: NA
length: 17
CDR3: CASSLPTPRGLGQPQHF
DNA: TGCGCCAGCAGCCTCCCGACCCCTCGGGGGCTCGGCCAGCCCCAGCATTTT

size: NA
V: TRBV7-9
J: TRBJ2-3
D: NA
length: 13
CDR3: CASSLGTRDTQYF
DNA: TGTGCCAGCAGCCTGGGGACAAGAGATACGCAGTATTTT

size: NA
V: TRBV5-1
J: TRBJ1-1
D: NA
length: 14
CDR3: CASSGDDMNTEAFF
DNA: TGCGCCAGCAGCGGGGACGACATGAACACTGAAGCTTTCTTT